This TCR beta chain was recorded in a study of shared clonotypes between healthy human individuals. Study in general: Each donor contributed plates that comprised three CD4 naive, three CD4 memory, two CD8 naive and one CD8 memory.

At the deep level, the assay was run. Only in-frame clones appear in the TCRdb table, and some are missing; sequencing was by immunoSEQ multiplex PCR. The sample holds around 1.4 million clones, approximately 98.5% seen once. General study results and limits: Memory subsets had estimated richness that was generally smaller than that of naive subsets. Clonotypes not shared had lower generation probabilities than those common to all four donors.

Comment on this clone: Its antigen remains unidentified.

This CDR3 region has 17 residues. The junction had 10 bases not matched to a gene; V was cut back by 5 bases and J by 1 base. Looked up from germline, CDR1 is LNHDA and CDR2 is SQIVND (reference sequence). The sequenced material came from naive CD4+ T cells sorted from blood. Described subset: CD45RA+ positively selected. The chain links TRBV19 to TRBJ2-5, with TRBD2 matching over 10 bases. This TCR came from a man aged 25-45 years in good health. In DNA form, the CDR3 reads TGTGCCAGTAGTCAAGGGAGGACTAGCGGCATCCAAGAGACCCAGTACTTC. Its translation: CASSQGRTSGIQETQYF.